Listed here are 29 T cell receptor beta chains from one sample, sequenced in a study of blood T cell repertoires in COVID-19. Clones were sequenced by immunoSEQ multiplex PCR, and TCRdb holds only the in-frame ones, with some missing. Here the sample spans under 300,000 clones, more than 65% being singletons. The sample comprised peripheral blood. These receptors all stem from a woman aged 40 to 50 with active or convalescent COVID-19.

This sequence joins TRBV7-9 and TRBJ2-5, with a tentative D call TRBD1 (6 bases). V was clipped by 5 bases and J by 1 base, with 17 bases between them. The CDR3 totals 16 residues. Germline values: CDR1 SEHNR, CDR2 FQNEAQ (reference sequence). CDR3 protein: CASSRGVGQFQETQYF. The DNA for the CDR3 is TGTGCCAGCAGCCGTGGGGTTGGACAGTTCCAAGAGACCCAGTACTTC.

The CDR3 DNA sequence: TGCGCCAGCAGCTTGGAAGGGACAAAAGGCGAAAAACTGTTTTTT. Translated: CASSLEGTKGEKLFF. V usage is TRBV5-1 and J usage is TRBJ1-4, with a tentative D call TRBD1 (6 bases). The CDR3 has 15 amino acids. Per germline, CDR1 SGHRS and CDR2 YFSETQ. The V gene lost 0 bases and the J gene lost 8 bases, with 14 bases spanning the gap.

The gene calls are TRBV19 and TRBJ2-7, with 7 positions matching TRBD1. J gave up 8 bases and V 3 bases, and 1 base lay outside the gene matches. The CDR3 sequence is 11 residues long. Germline CDR1 reads LNHDA; CDR2 reads SQIVND (reference sequence). As DNA, the CDR3 is TGTGCCAGTAGTATGGACAGGCAGCAGTACTTC. This codes for CASSMDRQQYF.

CDR3 loop: CASSSTRTGSYEQYV. As DNA, the CDR3 is TGTGCCAGCAGTTCCACTCGGACAGGCTCCTACGAGCAGTACGTC. V and J are TRBV28 and TRBJ2-7; 7 bases map to TRBD1. Germline V gene sequence: CDR1 MDHEN, CDR2 SYDVKM. The ends lost 4 bases at V and 0 bases at J; junction bases unmatched: 6. The CDR3 runs 15 residues.

J is TRBJ1-5 and V is TRBV29-1, with 7 nucleotides matching TRBD1. Germline V gene sequence: CDR1 SQVTM, CDR2 ANQGSEA. The V and J ends lost 6 bases and 0 bases, in that order; junction bases with no gene match: 5. The CDR3 extends over 14 amino acids. The CDR3 coding sequence is TGCAGCGTGACACAGGGGACTAGCAATCAGCCCCAGCATTTT. Translated, it gives CSVTQGTSNQPQHF. Drawing the rest from reference TRBV29-1 and TRBJ1-5, the complete variable domain is SAVISQKPSRDICQRGTSLTIQCQVDSQVTMMFWYRQQPGQSLTLIATANQGSEATYESGFVIDKFPISRPNLTFSTLTVSNMSPEDSSIYLCSVTQGTSNQPQHFGDGTRLSIL.

J is TRBJ2-1 and V is TRBV4-2; maybe TRBD2 (6 bases). V was pared by 1 base and J by 3 bases, with 13 bases between. The CDR3 contains 16 residues. The germline gives CDR1 LGHNA, CDR2 YNFKEQ. In DNA, the CDR3 is TGTGCCAGCAGCCAAGTCGGCGGGGATCACTACAATGAGCAGTTCTTC. It encodes CASSQVGGDHYNEQFF.

The chain carries TRBV4-1 and TRBJ1-1, with D tentatively TRBD1 (6 bases). The CDR3 contains 16 residues. Deletions cut 3 bases from V and 4 bases from J, with 18 bases between. Germline V CDR1 and CDR2: MGHRA, YSYEKL. The CDR3 protein is CASSHPPDRPSTEAFF. DNA for the CDR3: TGCGCCAGCAGCCACCCCCCCGACAGGCCGAGCACTGAAGCTTTCTTT.

The CDR3 here is CASTQGLPEQFF. The CDR3 coding sequence is TGTGCCAGCACCCAGGGACTACCCGAGCAGTTCTTC. This chain uses TRBV25-1 with TRBJ2-1, with 7 positions matching TRBD2. Germline lookup yields CDR1 MGHDK and CDR2 SYGVNS. This CDR3 comprises 12 residues. Trimming removed 7 bases from V and 10 bases from J; junction bases left unmatched: 7.

The chain uses TRBV12-3 or TRBV12-4 and TRBJ2-7; 8 nucleotides line up with TRBD1. The CDR3 sequence is 13 residues long. The J segment lost 7 bases and the V segment lost 4 bases, leaving 6 bases of the junction unmatched. The CDR3 DNA is TGTGCCAGCAGTTACGGACAGGGTTTGGAGCAGTACGTC. Amino acid sequence: CASSYGQGLEQYV.

V and J are TRBV5-5 and TRBJ2-6; D gene unclear. The length of the CDR3 is 14 residues. Germline CDR1 reads SGHKS; CDR2 reads YYEKEE (reference sequence). V shed 3 bases and J shed 0 bases, with 4 bases lying between them. CDR3 amino acids: CASSWSSGANVLTF. The CDR3 nucleotides read TGTGCCAGCAGCTGGAGCTCTGGGGCCAACGTCCTGACTTTC.

CDR3 nucleotide sequence: TGTGCCACCAGCAGCGACAGGCGGGGCTACACCTTC. Translated: CATSSDRRGYTF. The chain recombines TRBV15 with TRBJ1-2; D is possibly TRBD1 (6 bases). This CDR3 comprises 12 residues. Germline V gene sequence: CDR1 LNHNV, CDR2 YYDKDF (reference sequence). V was trimmed by 3 bases and J by 8 bases, leaving 10 bases between them. Drawing the rest from reference TRBV15 and TRBJ1-2, the complete variable domain is DAMVIQNPRYQVTQFGKPVTLSCSQTLNHNVMYWYQQKSSQAPKLLFHYYDKDFNNEADTPDNFQSRRPNTSFCFLDIRSPGLGDTAMYLCATSSDRRGYTFGSGTRLTVV.

The V and J genes are TRBV11-2 and TRBJ2-4; maybe TRBD1 (6 bases). The CDR3 consists of 15 residues. V lost 4 bases, J lost 5 bases, and 15 bases lay in between. CDR1 and CDR2 from the germline V gene are SGHAT and FQNNGV. Here the CDR3 reads CASSSRGAGENIQYF. As DNA, the CDR3 is TGTGCCAGCAGCTCCAGGGGCGCCGGAGAAAACATTCAGTACTTC.

The rearrangement joins TRBV10-3 to TRBJ2-1; 13 bases line up with TRBD2. The CDR3 length is 17 residues. The junction had 10 bases not matched to a gene; V was cut back by 5 bases and J by 6 bases. Germline values: CDR1 ENHRY, CDR2 SYGVKD. The CDR3 nucleotides read TGTGCCATCAGTACTAGCGGGGGGGGATCCCCCACCAATGAGCAGTTCTTC. Amino acid sequence: CAISTSGGGSPTNEQFF.

This chain connects TRBV30 to TRBJ1-4; no clear D gene. The CDR3 contains 14 residues. Germline CDR1 is GTSNPN and CDR2 is SVGIG (reference sequence). The V end lost 3 bases, the J end lost 5 bases, and 13 bases lay between the germline ends. The CDR3 protein is CAWSPLGANEKLFF. The DNA of the CDR3 is TGTGCCTGGAGCCCCCTGGGAGCAAATGAAAAACTGTTTTTT.

V and J are TRBV5-1 and TRBJ1-5; 7 nucleotides agree with TRBD1. V shed 1 base, J shed 5 bases, and the junction held 12 bases outside the gene matches. The length of the CDR3 is 17 residues. Per germline, CDR1 SGHRS and CDR2 YFSETQ. DNA of the CDR3: TGCGCCAGCAGCTTGAATCCAGGGGGTCTACACGATCAGCCCCAGCATTTT. Translating it yields CASSLNPGGLHDQPQHF.

The V call is TRBV9, the J call TRBJ1-6, with TRBD1 as a possible D gene (5 bases). The CDR3 runs to 16 residues. V gave up 0 bases and J gave up 5 bases, with 12 bases separating them. In germline, CDR1 is SGDLS, CDR2 YYNGEE. DNA for the CDR3: TGTGCCAGCAGCGTAGCGGGGGGTGCGAATAATTCACCCCTCCACTTT. Its translation is CASSVAGGANNSPLHF.

The CDR3 region has the DNA TGTGCCAGCAGGCCCGGGACAGCGAACACTGAAGCTTTCTTT. Translation: CASRPGTANTEAFF. This chain connects TRBV27 to TRBJ1-1, with 7 bases aligning to TRBD1. The germline V gene has CDR1 MNHEY and CDR2 SMNVEV (reference sequence). V dropped 6 bases and J dropped 1; count of bases not matched to a gene: 5. CDR3 length equals 14 residues.

The rearrangement links TRBV28 to TRBJ1-5; D is undetermined. Germline CDR1 MDHEN, CDR2 SYDVKM. The CDR3 totals 15 residues. Trimming removed 5 bases at V and 2 bases at J, with 13 bases between. The CDR3 sequence: CASSPAAGRNQPQHF. The CDR3 nucleotides are TGTGCCAGCAGTCCCGCGGCGGGCCGCAATCAGCCCCAGCATTTT.

This clone was counted only a few times. The chain has TRBV7-9 and TRBJ2-6; no firm D call. The CDR3 spans 15 residues. Germline CDR1 reads SEHNR; CDR2 reads FQNEAQ (reference sequence). V shed 5 bases and J shed 2 bases, with 10 bases lying between them. In DNA, the CDR3 is TGTGCCAGCAGCCCCCCGAGCGCTGGGGCCAACGTCCTGACTTTC. Its translation: CASSPPSAGANVLTF.

The chain is built from TRBV7-8 and TRBJ2-3, with TRBD1 identical over 8 bases. The CDR3 has 14 residues. The germline gives CDR1 SGHVS, CDR2 FQNEAQ. With V trimmed by 11 bases and J by 8 bases, 15 bases remained unmatched. The CDR3 sequence is CAGSDREGLSTQYF. The CDR3 region has the DNA TGTGCCGGATCGGACAGGGAAGGACTAAGTACGCAGTATTTT.

The chain recombines TRBV9 with TRBJ1-1, with 9 bases aligning to TRBD1. Germline CDR1 is SGDLS and CDR2 is YYNGEE. The CDR3 covers 15 residues. V trimming: 0 bases; J trimming: 6 bases; junction bases outside the gene matches: 6. The CDR3 protein is CASSVGTGGLAEAFF. The CDR3 nucleotides read TGTGCCAGCAGCGTAGGAACAGGGGGCTTGGCTGAAGCTTTCTTT.

The chain couples TRBV3-1 (or the pseudogene TRBV3-2) to TRBJ2-2; D is perhaps TRBD2 (5 bases). Trimming stripped 4 bases from V and 7 bases from J, with 16 bases between. Germline CDR1 is LGHDT and CDR2 is YNNKEL (reference sequence). The CDR3 has 15 amino acids. The CDR3 nucleotides are TGTGCCAGCAGCCCCCTGACCAGACGGGGCGGGGAGCTGTTTTTT. This codes for CASSPLTRRGGELFF.

This rearrangement joins TRBV28 to TRBJ2-1; 12 bases line up with TRBD2. The trim removed 4 bases at V and 1 base at J, leaving 5 bases unmatched. This CDR3 spans 17 amino acids. Germline CDR1 reads MDHEN; CDR2 reads SYDVKM. The DNA of the CDR3 is TGTGCCAGCAGTTCGGCTAGCGGGGGGGCTTCCTACAATGAGCAGTTCTTC. Encoded protein: CASSSASGGASYNEQFF.

CDR3 sequence reads: CARSLAEFGTDTQYF. The CDR3 nucleotides are TGTGCCAGAAGCTTGGCCGAGTTCGGCACAGATACGCAGTATTTT. The chain carries TRBV5-3 and TRBJ2-3; D call uncertain. TRBV5-3 belongs to the ORF category, with a function that is uncertain. The CDR3 contains 15 residues. V lost 0 bases to trimming and J lost 1 base, with 9 bases between them.

The chain couples TRBV9 to TRBJ2-3; 9 bases line up with TRBD2. The trim removed 0 bases at V and 3 bases at J, leaving 5 bases unmatched. The CDR3 totals 16 residues. Germline loops: CDR1 SGDLS, CDR2 YYNGEE. This CDR3 reads CASSVDSGGLTDTQYF. The CDR3 coding sequence is TGTGCCAGCAGCGTAGATAGCGGGGGTTTGACAGATACGCAGTATTTT.

This chain links TRBV19 with TRBJ1-6, with D possibly matching TRBD1 (6 bases). The CDR3 has 15 residues. Trimming stripped 2 bases from V and 7 bases from J, with 12 bases between. The germline CDR1 and CDR2 sequences are LNHDA and SQIVND (reference sequence). In DNA form, the CDR3 reads TGTGCCAGTAGTATAAATCAGGGGATCAATTCACCCCTCCACTTT. The encoded protein is CASSINQGINSPLHF. The whole variable domain, remainder taken from reference TRBV19 and TRBJ1-6, is DGGITQSPKYLFRKEGQNVTLSCEQNLNHDAMYWYRQDPGQGLRLIYYSQIVNDFQKGDIAEGYSVSREKKESFPLTVTSAQKNPTAFYLCASSINQGINSPLHFGNGTRLTVT.

The chain is built from TRBV28 and TRBJ2-7; TRBD1 agrees at 8 bases. The V gene's germline CDR1 is MDHEN and CDR2 SYDVKM. V gave up 3 bases and J gave up 4 bases; unmatched junction bases: 8. This CDR3 is built from 15 residues. The CDR3 region is CASSFRTGTGYEQYF. DNA for the CDR3: TGTGCCAGCAGTTTTCGGACAGGGACGGGGTACGAGCAGTACTTC.

The rearrangement uses TRBV3-1 (or the pseudogene TRBV3-2) and TRBJ2-5, with 7 bases identical to TRBD2. Germline CDR1 LGHDT, CDR2 YNNKEL (reference sequence). The CDR3 covers 14 residues. J gave up 5 bases and V 1 base, and 4 bases lay outside the gene matches. The CDR3, as DNA: TGTGCCAGCAGCCAAGCGGGGGGAGGTGAGACCCAGTACTTC. Residues: CASSQAGGGETQYF.

The chain couples TRBV5-4 to TRBJ1-2; TRBD1 aligns across 7 bases. Germline V gives CDR1 SGHNT, CDR2 YYREEE (reference sequence). Trimming at V came to 4 bases and at J to 0 bases, leaving 6 bases not matched to a gene. This CDR3 region has 15 residues. The CDR3 protein is CASSGDRDPNYGYTF. As DNA, the CDR3 is TGTGCCAGCAGCGGGGACAGAGATCCTAACTATGGCTACACCTTC.